This entry features one TCR beta chain sequence. The antigen is unknown. An end of the junction differs from the germline gene, which may be a read error. Germline V gene data show CDR1 as MDHEN and CDR2 as SYDVKM. This CDR3 is 13 amino acids long. The entry originates in a study of cytomegalovirus exposure and HLA in healthy donors. Study-wide results and caveats: Sequence variants that were highly shared formed a cluster that was likely a sequencing artifact.

Amplification used 60 Vbeta primers and 13 Jbeta primers. Original handling: A later analysis counted around 80 million unique TCR beta chains, some 11 million shared. The assay was immunoSEQ multiplex PCR, and TCRdb's table has in-frame clones only and misses some. Clone size and the V and J calls come from that table; the DNA yielded D and trimming. This sample has about 170,000 clones, with roughly 85% found just once. Healthy bone marrow donors made up the cohort. The genes are TRBV28 and TRBJ2-6; 8 bases fit TRBD2. This TCR was recovered from a man aged 35 to 55 in good health and CMV-seropositive. The sample comprised PBMCs. The CDR3 region is CASGGLGANGLTF. In DNA form, the CDR3 reads TGTGCCTCGGGGGGGCTCGGGGCCAACGGCCTGACTTTC.